Sequencing of this T cell receptor beta chain was carried out in a study of CD8+ T cells in alopecia areata. Study information: Each of the treated patients was given oral tofacitinib, 5 to 10 mg twice daily, for moderate-to-severe alopecia areata. Dosing with tofacitinib proceeded for 6 to 18 months, followed by 6 months off drug. Study results and limitations: Especially in alopecia totalis/universalis, lesional scalp showed greater clonality than normal scalp did.

For this clone: Its specificity is unknown.

In each case, RNA was isolated and then reverse transcribed into cDNA as the sequencing template. The method was immunoSEQ multiplex PCR; TCRdb's version includes in-frame clones alone and lacks a portion of them. The table includes 100,000 to 150,000 clones, 45% to 65% detected once. Sorted populations comprised CD4+ and CD8+ T cells obtained from PBMCs. Per the germline V gene, CDR1 is SGHRS and CDR2 is YFSETQ. The junction had 7 bases not matched to a gene; V was cut back by 0 bases and J by 2 bases. CDR3 length: 16 amino acids. This sequence joins TRBV5-1 and TRBJ2-5; 7 positions match TRBD2. Sequencing was performed on CD4+ T cells sorted from blood, taken at week 0. The receptor comes from a human donor with alopecia areata. For the CDR3, the DNA is TGCGCCAGCAGCTTGGAGCGGGGCGCAAATCAAGAGACCCAGTACTTC. It translates to CASSLERGANQETQYF. The whole variable domain, remainder taken from reference TRBV5-1 and TRBJ2-5, is KAGVTQTPRYLIKTRGQQVTLSCSPISGHRSVSWYQQTPGQGLQFLFEYFSETQRNKGNFPGRFSGRQFSNSRSEMNVSTLELGDSALYLCASSLERGANQETQYFGPGTRLLVL.